What follows are 28 T cell receptor beta chains derived from one specimen sequenced in a study of siplizumab effects on memory and regulatory T cells. Data came from immunoSEQ multiplex PCR; TCRdb stores just in-frame clones and leaves some out. The sample has around 65,000 clones; 65% to 80% are singletons. Sequencing used memory CD4+ T cells sorted from blood. These receptors were obtained from a human donor in good health.

The chain has TRBV27 and TRBJ2-2; 7 bases are shared with TRBD2. This CDR3 region has 14 residues. CDR1 MNHEY and CDR2 SMNVEV come from the germline V gene (reference sequence). Trimming took 1 base from V and 5 from J; bases not matched to a gene: 1. CDR3 sequence (DNA): TGTGCCAGCAGTTTATGGGGGGGGACCGGGGAGCTGTTTTTT. This translates into CASSLWGGTGELFF.

The chain carries TRBV7-9 and TRBJ2-2; TRBD1 matches at 9 bases. V lost 1 base, J lost 4 bases, and 4 bases stayed unmatched. The CDR3 has 16 amino acids. Germline V CDR1 and CDR2: SEHNR, FQNEAQ (reference sequence). The CDR3: CASSLGGQGLTGELFF. The CDR3 bases are TGTGCCAGCAGCTTAGGGGGACAGGGCCTCACCGGGGAGCTGTTTTTT.

The gene calls are TRBV4-2 and TRBJ2-5, with D perhaps TRBD2 (5 bases). Trimming removed 3 bases at V and 1 base at J, with 9 bases between. Germline V gene sequence: CDR1 LGHNA, CDR2 YNFKEQ. This CDR3 is built from 14 residues. Here the CDR3 DNA reads TGTGCCAGCAGCCAGGAACTAGTCCAAGAGACCCAGTACTTC. Protein: CASSQELVQETQYF.

This chain links TRBV5-1 with TRBJ1-2, with 10 bases that match TRBD1. V dropped 5 bases and J dropped 5; count of bases not matched to a gene: 15. Germline CDR1 SGHRS, CDR2 YFSETQ. The CDR3 contains 17 residues. As DNA, the CDR3 is TGCGCCAGCAGACCTTACGGGACAGGGGTTATGTCATATGGCTACACCTTC. It translates to CASRPYGTGVMSYGYTF. The whole variable domain, filled in from reference TRBV5-1 and TRBJ1-2, reads KAGVTQTPRYLIKTRGQQVTLSCSPISGHRSVSWYQQTPGQGLQFLFEYFSETQRNKGNFPGRFSGRQFSNSRSEMNVSTLELGDSALYLCASRPYGTGVMSYGYTFGSGTRLTVV.

This clone has a single count. V usage is TRBV9 and J usage is TRBJ2-2; 9 bases fit TRBD1. Germline trimming cut 4 bases from V and 3 bases from J; bases unmatched to any gene: 7. The CDR3 totals 16 residues. The germline CDR1 and CDR2 sequences are SGDLS and YYNGEE. The CDR3 region has the DNA TGTGCCAGCAGCCCCGCCGGGACAGGGTACACCGGGGAGCTGTTTTTT. Encoded protein: CASSPAGTGYTGELFF.

To note about this clone: Sequence at one end of the junction differs from germline and may be a read error. This chain links TRBV2 with TRBJ2-2; D unclear. CDR3 size: 13 residues. In germline, CDR1 is SNHLY, CDR2 FYNNEI. As DNA, the CDR3 is TGCGCCAGCCTTTTTTCGAACACCGGGGAGCTGTTTTTT. Amino acids: CASLFSNTGELFF.

The rearrangement links TRBV7-9 to TRBJ2-5; TRBD2 matches at 11 bases. The CDR3 sequence is 15 residues long. Germline V lookup: CDR1 SEHNR, CDR2 FQNEAQ (reference sequence). The trim removed 5 bases at V and 2 bases at J, leaving 4 bases unmatched. CDR3 amino acids: CASSLGLAAQETQYF. The CDR3 DNA follows: TGTGCCAGCAGCCTGGGACTAGCGGCGCAAGAGACCCAGTACTTC.

The chain employs TRBV10-3 and TRBJ2-7; D call uncertain. Trimming removed 2 bases at V and 5 bases at J, with 7 bases between. Germline-derived CDR1 and CDR2 are ENHRY and SYGVKD. The CDR3 consists of 12 residues. The CDR3 spells CAISERANEQYF. The CDR3 DNA follows: TGTGCCATCAGTGAGCGGGCAAACGAGCAGTACTTC.

The chain joins TRBV19 to TRBJ2-7, with unresolved D. Germline loops: CDR1 LNHDA, CDR2 SQIVND (reference sequence). The CDR3 length is 11 residues. The germline V and J ends were trimmed by 5 bases and 2 bases, with 4 bases remaining between them. CDR3 nucleotide sequence: TGTGCCAGTAGTGATGCCTACGAGCAGTACTTC. As protein: CASSDAYEQYF.

This clone was seen only once. This chain joins TRBV4-1 and TRBJ2-7; 9 bases fit TRBD1. The germline CDR1 and CDR2 sequences are MGHRA and YSYEKL. The CDR3 runs to 17 residues. V dropped 4 bases and J dropped 2; count of bases not matched to a gene: 12. The CDR3 DNA follows: TGCGCCAGCAGCCGATCTAACTCCGGGACAGGGACCTACGAGCAGTACTTC. It translates to CASSRSNSGTGTYEQYF.

The rearrangement joins TRBV5-6 to TRBJ1-2; perhaps TRBD1 as D (6 bases). The CDR3 has 16 amino acids. V was shortened by 2 bases and J by 4 bases, with 18 bases between the two germline ends. The germline V gene has CDR1 SGHDT and CDR2 YYEEEE. The CDR3 region has the DNA TGTGCCAGCAGCTTCCGGACCTCTACAGGGTCCTATGGCTACACCTTC. Protein: CASSFRTSTGSYGYTF.

This sequence joins TRBV5-4 and TRBJ1-1; tentative D call: TRBD1 (5 bases). The germline V gene encodes CDR1 SGHNT and CDR2 YYREEE (reference sequence). The CDR3 contains 14 residues. Trimming cost V 4 bases and J 4 bases, with 14 bases left between them. CDR3 in DNA: TGTGCCAGCAGCCGTAATGGGGCAGGCACTGAAGCTTTCTTT. It encodes CASSRNGAGTEAFF.

This chain uses TRBV13 with TRBJ1-1, with 8 bases lining up with TRBD1. The J segment lost 2 bases and the V segment lost 4 bases, leaving 6 bases of the junction unmatched. Germline CDR1 PRHDT, CDR2 FYEKMQ (reference sequence). CDR3 length: 15 residues. The CDR3 DNA sequence: TGTGCCAGCAGCTCCTCTGACAGGGGTAACACTGAAGCTTTCTTT. Amino acid sequence: CASSSSDRGNTEAFF.

The V and J genes are TRBV7-6 and TRBJ2-3, with 7 bases aligning to TRBD2. Germline V lookup: CDR1 SGHVS, CDR2 FNYEAQ. CDR3 length equals 15 residues. The V gene end was trimmed by 5 bases and the J gene end by 0 bases; junction bases not matched to a gene: 5. This chain's CDR3 is CASSIRGDSTDTQYF. The CDR3 bases are TGTGCCAGCAGCATCCGGGGGGATAGCACAGATACGCAGTATTTT.

The chain joins TRBV9 to TRBJ2-1, with 7 bases that match TRBD1. The V gene's germline CDR1 is SGDLS and CDR2 YYNGEE. The trim removed 0 bases at V and 2 bases at J, leaving 2 bases unmatched. The CDR3 length is 15 residues. CDR3 sequence (DNA): TGTGCCAGCAGCGTAGTCGGACAGGCCTACAATGAGCAGTTCTTC. Amino acid sequence: CASSVVGQAYNEQFF. Based on the CDR3 plus reference TRBV9 and TRBJ2-1, the full variable domain is DSGVTQTPKHLITATGQRVTLRCSPRSGDLSVYWYQQSLDQGLQFLIQYYNGEERAKGNILERFSAQQFPDLHSELNLSSLELGDSALYFCASSVVGQAYNEQFFGPGTRLTVL.

The chain is built from TRBV7-9 and TRBJ2-7; a weak D match, TRBD1 (5 bases). Deletions cut 2 bases from V and 4 bases from J, with 9 bases between. The germline V gene encodes CDR1 SEHNR and CDR2 FQNEAQ (reference sequence). This CDR3 has 13 amino acids. In DNA, the CDR3 is TGTGCCAGCAGCTTACAGGGCCAGTACGAGCAGTACTTC. Residues: CASSLQGQYEQYF. The complete variable domain, with remaining parts taken from reference TRBV7-9 and TRBJ2-7, reads DTGVSQNPRHKITKRGQNVTFRCDPISEHNRLYWYRQTLGQGPEFLTYFQNEAQLEKSRLLSDRFSAERPKGSFSTLEIQRTEQGDSAMYLCASSLQGQYEQYFGPGTRLTVT.

The chain recombines TRBV25-1 with TRBJ2-5, with TRBD1 matching over 10 bases. V dropped 6 bases and J dropped 5; count of bases not matched to a gene: 9. The germline gives CDR1 MGHDK, CDR2 SYGVNS. This CDR3 comprises 15 residues. The DNA for the CDR3 is TGTGCCAGCAGCCAACCGGGACAGGGGAAGGAGACCCAGTACTTC. It codes for CASSQPGQGKETQYF.

This clone was observed once. Written as DNA, the CDR3 is TGCGCCAGCAGCTTGTTGGCAACTTCTAACTATGGCTACACCTTC. Its protein product is CASSLLATSNYGYTF. J is TRBJ1-2 and V is TRBV5-1; D is ambiguous. Trimming stripped 1 base from V and 0 bases from J, with 10 bases between. CDR1 and CDR2 (germline): SGHRS, YFSETQ. The CDR3 totals 15 residues.

This chain links TRBV12-5 with TRBJ1-4, with D possibly being TRBD1 (6 bases). This CDR3 is built from 14 residues. Trimming pared 4 bases from V and 6 bases from J, leaving 12 bases between. The germline gives CDR1 LGHNT, CDR2 FRNRAP. CDR3 sequence: CASGSGQMDEKLFF. The CDR3 DNA is TGTGCTAGTGGTTCCGGACAGATGGATGAAAAACTGTTTTTT.

The V gene is TRBV9, the J gene TRBJ2-3, with D perhaps TRBD1 or TRBD2 (5 bases each). The germline CDR1 and CDR2 sequences are SGDLS and YYNGEE. The germline V and J ends were trimmed by 4 bases and 6 bases, with 18 bases remaining between them. The length of the CDR3 is 15 residues. CDR3 amino acids: CASSFRGAPRDTQYF. The DNA of the CDR3 is TGTGCCAGCAGCTTTAGAGGGGCCCCCAGGGATACGCAGTATTTT.

The CDR3 loop is CASSLPSGYQETQYF. DNA for the CDR3: TGCGCCAGCAGCTTGCCTAGCGGATACCAAGAGACCCAGTACTTC. The chain combines TRBV5-1 with TRBJ2-5; 7 bases are a match to TRBD2. The CDR3 totals 15 residues. Germline-derived CDR1 and CDR2 are SGHRS and YFSETQ. V shed 1 base and J 0 bases; nucleotides not matched to a gene: 3.

The chain couples TRBV5-1 to TRBJ1-5; the match to TRBD1 covers 7 bases. The CDR3 consists of 14 residues. Germline lookup yields CDR1 SGHRS and CDR2 YFSETQ. With 4 bases clipped from V and 6 bases from J, the junction kept 7 bases outside the gene matches. DNA of the CDR3: TGCGCCAGCAGCGCCGGGACAGAAGGTCAGCCCCAGCATTTT. This codes for CASSAGTEGQPQHF.

This rearrangement joins TRBV5-1 to TRBJ2-4; 8 nucleotides line up with TRBD1. CDR3 length: 15 amino acids. Germline V CDR1 and CDR2: SGHRS, YFSETQ. V gave up 4 bases and J gave up 5 bases; unmatched junction bases: 8. The CDR3, as DNA: TGCGCCAGCAGCCCCCCTGACAGGGGCCAAAACATTCAGTACTTC. Its translation is CASSPPDRGQNIQYF.

The chain combines TRBV5-1 with TRBJ1-2; TRBD1 agrees at 9 bases. The CDR3 totals 13 residues. Germline V lookup: CDR1 SGHRS, CDR2 YFSETQ. V shed 4 bases, J shed 7 bases, and the junction held 5 bases outside the gene matches. The chain's CDR3 is CASSGLDRGGYTF. In DNA, the CDR3 is TGCGCCAGCAGCGGACTGGACAGGGGTGGCTACACCTTC.

This clone was counted a single time. V usage is TRBV10-1 and J usage is TRBJ2-7, with 9 bases matching TRBD2. The CDR3 consists of 17 residues. V was pared by 2 bases and J by 0 bases, with 8 bases of the junction left unmatched. In germline, CDR1 is WNHNN, CDR2 SYGVQD (reference sequence). For the CDR3, the DNA is TGCGCCAGCAGTGAGGGAGTAGCGGGGGTTTCCTCCTACGAGCAGTACTTC. Translated: CASSEGVAGVSSYEQYF.

V is TRBV10-3 and J is TRBJ2-1; TRBD1 is a possible D gene (6 bases). The CDR3 has 16 residues. The V gene lost 0 bases and the J gene lost 5 bases, with 14 bases spanning the gap. Looked up from germline, CDR1 is ENHRY and CDR2 is SYGVKD. In nucleotides, the CDR3 is TGTGCCATCAGTGAGTCGGGGGCAGCGATCAACAATGAGCAGTTCTTC. The encoded protein is CAISESGAAINNEQFF.

The chain links TRBV11-2 to TRBJ1-1; no clear D gene. This CDR3 is 13 amino acids long. The germline gives CDR1 SGHAT, CDR2 FQNNGV. Trimming took 5 bases from V and 3 from J, leaving 10 bases between them. CDR3 nucleotides: TGTGCCAGCAGCCAGCCGGTGGACACTGAAGCTTTCTTT. Translated, it gives CASSQPVDTEAFF. Using reference TRBV11-2 and TRBJ1-1 for the parts outside the CDR3, the full variable domain is EAGVAQSPRYKIIEKRQSVAFWCNPISGHATLYWYQQILGQGPKLLIQFQNNGVVDDSQLPKDRFSAERLKGVDSTLKIQPAKLEDSAVYLCASSQPVDTEAFFGQGTRLTVV.

The genes are TRBV14 and TRBJ2-1; 15 bases are a match to TRBD2. The germline V gene encodes CDR1 SGHDN and CDR2 FVKESK. The CDR3 is made up of 17 amino acids. V trimming: 1 base; J trimming: 8 bases; junction bases outside the gene matches: 6. CDR3 in DNA: TGTGCCAGCAGCCAAGGGGTAGGGACTAGCGGGGGGTATGAGCAGTTCTTC. This sequence encodes CASSQGVGTSGGYEQFF.